This TCR beta chain originates from a study of cytomegalovirus exposure and HLA in healthy donors. In the PCR, 60 Vbeta and 13 Jbeta primers were used. This table comes from immunoSEQ multiplex PCR, and its TCRdb copy is limited to in-frame clones, with some not included. The sample has under 40,000 clones; 80% are singletons. The CDR3 runs to 14 residues. Deletions cut 5 bases from V and 6 bases from J, with 17 bases between. CDR1 is SGHTA, CDR2 FQGNSA, per germline. The chain has TRBV7-2 and TRBJ2-7; a weak D match, TRBD2 (5 bases). This clonotype was obtained from a male donor in good health and CMV-seronegative. Input material: PBMCs. The CDR3 DNA follows: TGTGCCAGCAGCCCGCTGCGAGTAGCGTCCGAGCAGTACTTC. Protein sequence: CASSPLRVASEQYF.